This TCR beta chain was captured in a study of CD4 T cells in relation to SARS-CoV-2 and coronaviruses. Overall study: The HLA restriction of the shared crossreactive spike epitopes was mapped.

V was trimmed by 0 bases and J by 4 bases, leaving 13 bases between them. The CDR3 length is 16 residues. Germline V gene lookup returns CDR1 SGDLS and CDR2 YYNGEE. Before the COVID-19 pandemic, during about 2010-2018, CD4+ T cells were taken from unexposed donors. The cells were cultured for over eight days before CD4+ T cells were isolated. Cells permitting, SARS-CoV-2 S/N and four cold-coronavirus spikes were tested on unexposed-donor CD4+ T cells. As to this clone: Its target is not known.

Some clones are missing from TCRdb's copy, which holds only in-frame ones; the method was immunoSEQ multiplex PCR. The sample records 15,000 to 20,000 clones, 81% being singletons. Sample: CD4+ T cells from PBMCs, cultured in vitro. This clonotype originated in a human donor in good health. The chain uses TRBV9 and TRBJ2-2, with a possible D match to TRBD2 (7 bases). This CDR3 reads CASSVDVGGPTGELFF. As DNA, the CDR3 is TGTGCCAGCAGCGTAGACGTGGGGGGGCCCACCGGGGAGCTGTTTTTT.